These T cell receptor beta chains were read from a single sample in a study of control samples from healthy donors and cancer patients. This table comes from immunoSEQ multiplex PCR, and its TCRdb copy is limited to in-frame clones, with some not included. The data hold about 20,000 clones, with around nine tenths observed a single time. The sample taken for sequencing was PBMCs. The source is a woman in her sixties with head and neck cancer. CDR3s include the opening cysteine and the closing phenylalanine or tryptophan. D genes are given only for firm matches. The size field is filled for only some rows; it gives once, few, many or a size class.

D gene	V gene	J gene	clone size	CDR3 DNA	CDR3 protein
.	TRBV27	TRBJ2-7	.	TGTGCCAGCAGTTTATCCGGCCTTAACGAGCAGTACTTC	CASSLSGLNEQYF
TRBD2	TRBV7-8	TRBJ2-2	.	TGTGCCAGCAGCACGGGACTATTAACCGGGGAGCTGTTTTTT	CASSTGLLTGELFF
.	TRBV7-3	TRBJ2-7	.	TGTGCCAGCAGCTTAGGAGGACGGTCCGGGGAGCAGTACTTC	CASSLGGRSGEQYF
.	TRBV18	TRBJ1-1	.	TGTGCCAGCTCACCAGGGGGGGTCTCGCTAACTGAAGCTTTCTTT	CASSPGGVSLTEAFF
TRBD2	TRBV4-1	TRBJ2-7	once	TGCGCCAGCAGCCAAGGGAATAGCGGGAGCTACGAGCAGTACTTC	CASSQGNSGSYEQYF
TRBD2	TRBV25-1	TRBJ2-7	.	TGTGCCAGCAGTGGGGTAGCGGGGGGATACGAGCAGTACTTC	CASSGVAGGYEQYF
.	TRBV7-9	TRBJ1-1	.	TGTGCCAGCAGCACCTCCGGGACACTGAACACTGAAGCTTTCTTT	CASSTSGTLNTEAFF
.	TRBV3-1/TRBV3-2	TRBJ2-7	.	TGTGCCAGCAGCCCATTATGGGGAGGCGAGCAGTACTTC	CASSPLWGGEQYF
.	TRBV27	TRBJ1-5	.	TGTGCCAGCAGTTTTTACAAGAATCAGCCCCAGCATTTT	CASSFYKNQPQHF
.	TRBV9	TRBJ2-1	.	TGTGCCAGCAGCGTAGGGCTAAATGAGCAGTTCTTC	CASSVGLNEQFF
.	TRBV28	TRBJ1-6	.	TGTGCCAGCAGTTTCACAGGGAATTCACCCCTCCACTTT	CASSFTGNSPLHF
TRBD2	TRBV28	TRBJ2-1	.	TGTGCCAGCATTATTAGCGGGAGCTACAATGAGCAGTTCTTC	CASIISGSYNEQFF
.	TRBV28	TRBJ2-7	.	TGTGCCAGCAGACCGTTCGGGCCCGTTAGCGAGCAGTACTTC	CASRPFGPVSEQYF
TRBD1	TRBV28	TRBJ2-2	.	TGTGCCGCCCAGACAGGGGGACTTAACACCGGGGAGCTGTTTTTT	CAAQTGGLNTGELFF
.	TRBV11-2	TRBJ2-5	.	TGTGCCAGCAGCTTAGTTCGAGGATTCCAAGAGACCCAGTACTTC	CASSLVRGFQETQYF
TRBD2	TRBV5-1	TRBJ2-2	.	TGCGCCAGCAGCTTGGCTGGAGCGGGAACCGGGGAGCTGTTTTTT	CASSLAGAGTGELFF
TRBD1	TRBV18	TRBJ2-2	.	TGTGCCAGCTCAAGTAGAGGACAGGGGCTTTCCGGGGAGCTGTTTTTT	CASSSRGQGLSGELFF